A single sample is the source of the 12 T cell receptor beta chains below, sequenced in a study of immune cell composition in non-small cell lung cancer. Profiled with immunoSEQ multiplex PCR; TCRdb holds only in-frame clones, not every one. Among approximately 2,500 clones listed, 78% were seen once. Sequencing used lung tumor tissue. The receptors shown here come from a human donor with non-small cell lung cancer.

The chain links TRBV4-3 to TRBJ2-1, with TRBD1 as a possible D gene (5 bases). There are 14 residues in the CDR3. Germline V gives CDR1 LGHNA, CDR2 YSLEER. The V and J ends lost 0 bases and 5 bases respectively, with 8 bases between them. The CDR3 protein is CASSQDRGHNEQFF. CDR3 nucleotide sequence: TGCGCCAGCAGCCAAGATAGGGGCCACAATGAGCAGTTCTTC.

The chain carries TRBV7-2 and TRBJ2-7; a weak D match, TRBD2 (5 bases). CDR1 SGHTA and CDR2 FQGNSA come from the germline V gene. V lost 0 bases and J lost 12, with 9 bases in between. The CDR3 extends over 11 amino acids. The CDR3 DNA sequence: TGTGCCAGCAGCTTAGCGGACTCTCGGTACTTC. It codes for CASSLADSRYF.

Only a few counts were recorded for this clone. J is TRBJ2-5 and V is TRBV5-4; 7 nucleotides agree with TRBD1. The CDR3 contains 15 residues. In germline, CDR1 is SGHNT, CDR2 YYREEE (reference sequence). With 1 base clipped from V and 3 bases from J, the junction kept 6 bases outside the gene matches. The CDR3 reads CASSLWVTGKETQYF. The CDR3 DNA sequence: TGTGCCAGCAGCTTGTGGGTGACAGGGAAAGAGACCCAGTACTTC.

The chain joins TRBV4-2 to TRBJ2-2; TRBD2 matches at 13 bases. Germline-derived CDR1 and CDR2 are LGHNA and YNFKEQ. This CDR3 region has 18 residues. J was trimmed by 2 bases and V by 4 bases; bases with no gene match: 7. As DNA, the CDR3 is TGTGCCAGCAGCCGGCGACTAGCGGGAGGCATAAACACCGGGGAGCTGTTTTTT. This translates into CASSRRLAGGINTGELFF.

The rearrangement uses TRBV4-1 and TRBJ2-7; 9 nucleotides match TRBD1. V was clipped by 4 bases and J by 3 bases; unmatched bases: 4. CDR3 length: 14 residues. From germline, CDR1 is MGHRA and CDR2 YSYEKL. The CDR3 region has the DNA TGCGCCAGCAGCCTCGGACAGGGGAGCTACGAGCAGTACTTC. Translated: CASSLGQGSYEQYF.

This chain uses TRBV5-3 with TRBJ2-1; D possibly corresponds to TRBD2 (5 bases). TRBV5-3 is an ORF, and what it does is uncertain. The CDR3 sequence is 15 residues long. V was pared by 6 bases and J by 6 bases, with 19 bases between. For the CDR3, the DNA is TGTGCCAGAATCAACCAGTGGGAGTTGTTCAATGAGCAGTTCTTC. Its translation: CARINQWELFNEQFF.

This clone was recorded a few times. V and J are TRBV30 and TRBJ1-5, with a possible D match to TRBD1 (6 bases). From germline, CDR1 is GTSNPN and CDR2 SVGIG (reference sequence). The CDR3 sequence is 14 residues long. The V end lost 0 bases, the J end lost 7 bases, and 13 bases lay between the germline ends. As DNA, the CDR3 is TGTGCCTGGAGTGTATCACAGGGCAGGCAGCCCCAGCATTTT. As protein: CAWSVSQGRQPQHF.

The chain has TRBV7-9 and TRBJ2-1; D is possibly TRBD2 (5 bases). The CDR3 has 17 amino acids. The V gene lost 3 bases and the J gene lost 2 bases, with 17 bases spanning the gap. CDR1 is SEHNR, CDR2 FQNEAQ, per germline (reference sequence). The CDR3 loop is CASSFFLPRDTYNEQFF. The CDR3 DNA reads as TGTGCCAGCAGCTTCTTCCTTCCACGGGATACCTACAATGAGCAGTTCTTC. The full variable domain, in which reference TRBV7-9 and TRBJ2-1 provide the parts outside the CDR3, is DTGVSQNPRHKITKRGQNVTFRCDPISEHNRLYWYRQTLGQGPEFLTYFQNEAQLEKSRLLSDRFSAERPKGSFSTLEIQRTEQGDSAMYLCASSFFLPRDTYNEQFFGPGTRLTVL.

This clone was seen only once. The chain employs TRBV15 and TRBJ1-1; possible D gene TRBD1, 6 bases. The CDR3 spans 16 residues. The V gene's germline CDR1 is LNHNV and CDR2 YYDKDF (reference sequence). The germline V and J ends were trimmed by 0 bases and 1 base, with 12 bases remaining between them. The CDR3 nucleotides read TGTGCCACCAGCAGAGATCGGACAGCAAAGAACACTGAAGCTTTCTTT. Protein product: CATSRDRTAKNTEAFF.

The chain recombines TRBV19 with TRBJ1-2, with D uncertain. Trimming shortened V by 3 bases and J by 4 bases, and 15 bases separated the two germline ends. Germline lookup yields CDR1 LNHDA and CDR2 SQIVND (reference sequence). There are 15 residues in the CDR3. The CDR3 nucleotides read TGTGCCAGTAGTATGGCAATTGAGGCTGGCTATGGCTACACCTTC. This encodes CASSMAIEAGYGYTF.

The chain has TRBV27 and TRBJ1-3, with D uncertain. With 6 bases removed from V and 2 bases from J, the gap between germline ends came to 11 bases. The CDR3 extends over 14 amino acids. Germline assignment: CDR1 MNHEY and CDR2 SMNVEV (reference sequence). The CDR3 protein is CASRTGIAGNTIYF. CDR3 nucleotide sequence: TGTGCCAGCAGAACGGGAATAGCTGGAAACACCATATATTTT.

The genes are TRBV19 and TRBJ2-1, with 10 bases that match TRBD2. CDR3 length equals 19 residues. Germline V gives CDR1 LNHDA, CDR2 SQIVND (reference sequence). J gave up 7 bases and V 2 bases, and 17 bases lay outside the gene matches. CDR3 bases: TGTGCCAGTAGTATAAACTACTCCCCATCTAGCGGGAGAGTAAATGAGCAGTTCTTC. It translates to CASSINYSPSSGRVNEQFF.